These T cell receptor beta chains were read from a single sample in a study of cytomegalovirus exposure and HLA in healthy donors. Clones were sequenced by immunoSEQ multiplex PCR, and TCRdb holds only the in-frame ones, with some missing. This table has about 210,000 clones, 60% to 80% appearing once. Sequenced input: PBMCs. The source is a male donor in good health and CMV-seronegative. Both conserved end residues are part of each CDR3. A D gene is named only where the DNA matches it firmly. Expanded clones get a size class; other rows say once, few or many, or leave the size out.

TRBV27,TRBJ1-4,TRBD1,.,CASRTGWSATNEKLFF,TGTGCCAGCAGGACAGGGTGGTCGGCCACTAATGAAAAACTGTTTTTT
TRBV27,TRBJ2-1,.,.,CASSLRTYNEQFF,TGTGCCAGCAGTTTGCGGACCTACAATGAGCAGTTCTTC
TRBV11-2,TRBJ2-7,.,.,CASTTGPEQYF,TGTGCCAGCACCACTGGGCCCGAGCAGTACTTC
TRBV4-1,TRBJ2-1,TRBD1,.,CASSQAGQAGEQFF,TGCGCCAGCAGCCAAGCGGGACAGGCTGGTGAGCAGTTCTTC
TRBV19,TRBJ2-3,.,once,CASRQAGRNTDTQYF,TGTGCCAGTAGACAGGCGGGACGGAACACAGATACGCAGTATTTT
TRBV6-5,TRBJ1-1,.,.,CASSYLQGATEAFF,TGTGCCAGCAGTTATCTACAGGGCGCGACTGAAGCTTTCTTT
TRBV10-2,TRBJ2-5,.,once,CASTQGQETQYF,TGCGCCAGCACGCAGGGGCAAGAGACCCAGTACTTC
TRBV21-1,TRBJ2-6,.,.,CASEPTPSSGANVLTF,TGTGCCAGCGAGCCAACCCCGAGCTCTGGGGCCAACGTCCTGACTTTC
TRBV4-3,TRBJ2-2,.,few,CASSQDITGELFF,TGCGCCAGCAGCCAAGATATTACCGGGGAGCTGTTTTTT
TRBV4-1,TRBJ1-5,.,few,CASSHEQGSNQPQHF,TGCGCCAGCAGCCATGAACAGGGATCCAATCAGCCCCAGCATTTT
TRBV27,TRBJ2-5,TRBD1,.,CASSGSARTGQETQYF,TGTGCCAGCAGTGGCTCCGCAAGGACAGGCCAAGAGACCCAGTACTTC
TRBV5-1,TRBJ2-3,TRBD1,few,CASSSTGTDTQYF,TGCGCCAGCAGCTCGACAGGGACAGATACGCAGTATTTT
TRBV20-1,TRBJ1-6,.,.,CSAKRSPLHF,TGCAGTGCGAAGAGATCACCCCTCCACTTT
TRBV6-6,TRBJ2-3,.,.,CASRIATTSTDTQYF,TGTGCCAGCAGAATAGCTACCACTAGCACAGATACGCAGTATTTT
TRBV29-1,TRBJ2-7,.,.,CSVGWRGSYEQYF,TGCAGCGTTGGTTGGCGGGGTTCCTACGAGCAGTACTTC
TRBV7-8,TRBJ1-5,TRBD1,.,CASSPDRFNQPQHF,TGTGCCAGCAGCCCGGACAGGTTCAATCAGCCCCAGCATTTT
TRBV6-5,TRBJ1-2,.,.,CASADFYGYTF,TGCGCGTCTGCGGATTTCTATGGCTACACCTTC
TRBV15,TRBJ2-6,TRBD2,.,CATSRVTGSGRAGANVLTF,TGTGCCACCAGCAGAGTGACCGGCAGCGGGAGGGCTGGGGCCAACGTCCTGACTTTC
TRBV9,TRBJ1-4,.,once,CASSVPGYEEKLFF,TGTGCCAGCAGCGTACCAGGGTATGAAGAAAAACTGTTTTTT
TRBV27,TRBJ1-1,.,few,CASSLSLHPSGGEAFF,TGTGCCAGCAGTTTATCCCTCCACCCATCCGGGGGTGAAGCTTTCTTT
TRBV5-8,TRBJ1-2,.,.,CASSLGIRLLTYGYTF,TGTGCCAGCAGCTTGGGCATCAGGCTGCTCACTTATGGCTACACCTTC
TRBV7-8,TRBJ1-5,.,.,CASSPVGGLTGNQPQHF,TGTGCCAGCAGCCCCGTCGGAGGCCTAACGGGCAATCAGCCCCAGCATTTT
TRBV6-1,TRBJ2-5,.,.,CASRREGAETQYF,TGTGCCAGCAGGCGTGAAGGGGCCGAGACCCAGTACTTC
TRBV19,TRBJ1-2,.,.,CATFGPRHSSNYGYTF,TGTGCCACCTTTGGCCCCAGGCACAGCTCTAACTATGGCTACACCTTC
TRBV4-2,TRBJ1-2,TRBD1,.,CASSQEAVPGQGFGNGYTF,TGTGCCAGCAGCCAAGAGGCAGTGCCGGGACAGGGGTTCGGTAATGGCTACACCTTC
TRBV7-2,TRBJ1-2,.,few,CASSSSLLTINYGYTF,TGTGCCAGCAGCTCTTCCCTCTTGACAATTAACTATGGCTACACCTTC
TRBV6-1,TRBJ2-7,TRBD1,.,CASSRQGYYEQYF,TGTGCCAGCAGTCGACAGGGGTACTACGAGCAGTACTTC
TRBV4-3,TRBJ2-6,.,.,CASSELGRANVLTF,TGCGCCAGCAGCGAATTGGGCAGGGCCAACGTCCTGACTTTC
TRBV6-1,TRBJ2-7,TRBD1,.,CAAGDRVPYEQYF,TGTGCCGCCGGGGACAGGGTCCCCTACGAGCAGTACTTC
TRBV2,TRBJ2-7,TRBD1,.,CASIRQGIPHEQYF,TGTGCCAGCATCCGACAGGGAATCCCCCACGAGCAGTACTTC
TRBV4-2,TRBJ1-1,.,once,CASSQGRLTEAFF,TGTGCCAGCAGCCAAGGCAGGTTAACTGAAGCTTTCTTT
TRBV7-9,TRBJ1-1,.,.,CASSLGTTSKAPGAFF,TGTGCCAGCAGCTTAGGAACGACCTCTAAGGCGCCGGGTGCTTTCTTT
TRBV30,TRBJ1-4,.,.,CAWSVGGQGEKLFF,TGTGCCTGGAGTGTCGGGGGGCAGGGTGAAAAACTGTTTTTT